The 6 T cell receptor beta chains in this list originate from one sample, sequenced in a study of cytomegalovirus exposure and HLA in healthy donors. The study ran its PCR with 60 Vbeta and 13 Jbeta primers. Some clones are missing from TCRdb's copy, which holds only in-frame ones; the method was immunoSEQ multiplex PCR. The sample holds 150,000 to 250,000 clones, 75% to 90% seen once. Sequencing was carried out using PBMCs. The receptors were sampled from a woman between 50 and 59 years old in good health and CMV-seropositive.

The J gene is TRBJ2-1, the V gene TRBV7-9, with a tentative D call TRBD1 (5 bases). The germline V gene has CDR1 SEHNR and CDR2 FQNEAQ (reference sequence). The CDR3 totals 12 residues. V dropped 5 bases and J dropped 7 bases, with 9 bases sitting between them. CDR3 region: CASSLTENEQFF. In DNA, the CDR3 is TGTGCCAGCAGCCTGACAGAAAATGAGCAGTTCTTC.

This chain joins TRBV9 and TRBJ1-1; TRBD1 is a possible D gene (5 bases). The CDR3 runs to 16 residues. Germline V CDR1 and CDR2: SGDLS, YYNGEE. The V and J ends lost 3 bases and 6 bases respectively, with 21 bases between them. This chain's CDR3 is CASSASIVGGYAEAFF. The CDR3, as DNA: TGTGCCAGCAGCGCCTCTATAGTGGGGGGGTACGCTGAAGCTTTCTTT. Full variable domain (remainder filled in from reference TRBV9 and TRBJ1-1): DSGVTQTPKHLITATGQRVTLRCSPRSGDLSVYWYQQSLDQGLQFLIQYYNGEERAKGNILERFSAQQFPDLHSELNLSSLELGDSALYFCASSASIVGGYAEAFFGQGTRLTVV.

The chain employs TRBV2 and TRBJ2-2, with TRBD1 identical over 9 bases. The J segment lost 4 bases and the V segment lost 6 bases, leaving 3 bases of the junction unmatched. Germline loops: CDR1 SNHLY, CDR2 FYNNEI. CDR3 length: 14 residues. The CDR3 sequence: CASRGQGGTGELFF. CDR3 sequence (DNA): TGTGCCAGCAGGGGACAGGGTGGCACCGGGGAGCTGTTTTTT. The full variable domain, rest sourced from reference TRBV2 and TRBJ2-2, is EPEVTQTPSHQVTQMGQEVILRCVPISNHLYFYWYRQILGQKVEFLVSFYNNEISEKSEIFDDQFSVERPDGSNFTLKIRSTKLEDSAMYFCASRGQGGTGELFFGEGSRLTVL.

This clone was recorded a few times. The rearrangement joins TRBV7-9 to TRBJ1-4; 9 nucleotides match TRBD1. Trimming removed 2 bases from V and 6 bases from J; junction bases left unmatched: 1. The CDR3 loop spans 14 amino acids. Per germline, CDR1 SEHNR and CDR2 FQNEAQ (reference sequence). The CDR3 sequence is CASSLWTGDEKLFF. The CDR3 nucleotides read TGTGCCAGCAGCTTATGGACAGGGGATGAAAAACTGTTTTTT.

The chain combines TRBV19 with TRBJ1-1; D remains ambiguous. The CDR3 covers 14 residues. Germline V gene lookup returns CDR1 LNHDA and CDR2 SQIVND (reference sequence). Trimming removed 4 bases at V and 1 base at J, with 10 bases between. The CDR3 DNA reads as TGTGCCAGTAGTAGGGGAGTCGGGAACACTGAAGCTTTCTTT. Translating it yields CASSRGVGNTEAFF.

This clone was seen just once. The CDR3 sequence is CASSPTSGPGNEQFF. The CDR3, as DNA: TGTGCCAGCAGCCCGACTAGCGGACCGGGGAATGAGCAGTTCTTC. The rearrangement joins TRBV4-2 to TRBJ2-1, with 9 nucleotides matching TRBD2. From germline, CDR1 is LGHNA and CDR2 YNFKEQ. The junction had 8 bases not matched to a gene; V was cut back by 4 bases and J by 7 bases. The CDR3 sequence is 15 residues long.